Below are 19 T cell receptor beta chains sequenced from a single sample in a study of spatial heterogeneity in lung cancer. Notes on the study in general: Mutation counts in tumors were tracked by counts of expanded intratumoral alpha and beta TCRs.

MiXCR was run by TCRdb on the 5' RACE reads, yielding one entry per CDR3 protein. This table has 6,000 or so distinct CDR3 sequences, about a sixth appearing once. The sample's time point: sample taken at primary tumor resection. No antigen has been assigned to these receptors. The sample consisted of lung tumor tissue, taken at surgery. The receptors shown here come from a male donor with early-stage non-small cell lung cancer.

This clonotype qualifies as medium-sized. This chain joins TRBV18 and TRBJ1-2; unclear D gene. Germline CDR1 KGHSH, CDR2 LQKENI. The V end was cut by 5 bases, the J end by 3 bases, with 10 bases between. The CDR3 covers 13 residues. The chain's CDR3 is CASSGETDYGYTF. Here the CDR3 DNA reads TGTGCCAGCTCAGGCGAGACTGACTATGGCTACACCTTC.

A word on this clonotype: At one end the junction does not follow the germline gene, possibly because of a read error. The chain recombines TRBV4-1 with TRBJ2-1, with D possibly being TRBD2 (6 bases). Per the germline V gene, CDR1 is MGHRA and CDR2 is YSYEKL. The CDR3 covers 15 residues. The chain's CDR3 is CAGSQEFGGYNEQFF. The CDR3 bases are TGCGCCGGCAGCCAAGAGTTCGGGGGTTACAATGAGCAGTTCTTC.

V gene TRBV6-8 combines with J gene TRBJ1-1, with D possibly TRBD1 on 5 matching bases. Germline V gene data show CDR1 as MNHGY and CDR2 as SAAAGT. The CDR3 has 21 amino acids. Trimming removed 2 bases at V and 4 bases at J, with 32 bases between. Here the CDR3 DNA reads TGTGCCAGCAGTTACGGCGGGGAAAGGGGATCCCGAAGACGGTGTGGCACTGAAGCTTTCTTT. Translation: CASSYGGERGSRRRCGTEAFF.

This clonotype was detected only a few times. The chain couples TRBV28 to TRBJ1-2, with TRBD1 identical over 8 bases. The germline V gene encodes CDR1 MDHEN and CDR2 SYDVKM. V was pared by 2 bases and J by 0 bases, with 5 bases of the junction left unmatched. The CDR3 is made up of 16 amino acids. CDR3 in DNA: TGTGCCAGCAGTTTACCCACACAGGGGGCTAACTATGGCTACACCTTC. Encoded protein: CASSLPTQGANYGYTF.

By sample share, this clonotype is medium-sized. CDR3 bases: TGTGCCAGCAGCTCTCCGGGACTAGCGGGGGGGTACAATGAGCAGTTCTTC. The encoded protein is CASSSPGLAGGYNEQFF. This chain connects TRBV11-2 to TRBJ2-1, with 16 bases matching TRBD2. CDR3 length: 17 residues. V was pared by 4 bases and J by 4 bases, with 4 bases of the junction left unmatched. Germline values: CDR1 SGHAT, CDR2 FQNNGV.

This clonotype is medium-sized within its sample. At one end the junction does not follow the germline gene, possibly because of a read error. The chain recombines TRBV5-6 with TRBJ1-1, with a weak D call TRBD1 (5 bases). This CDR3 spans 14 amino acids. In germline, CDR1 is SGHDT, CDR2 YYEEEE. CDR3 in amino acids: CASSLEGLKTEAFF. In DNA form, the CDR3 reads TGTGCCAGCAGCTTGGAGGGGCTGAAGACTGAAGCTTTCTTT.

The chain has TRBV7-9 and TRBJ2-3; D tentatively fits TRBD1 or TRBD2 (5 bases each). V was clipped by 5 bases and J by 3 bases, with 18 bases between them. The CDR3 is made up of 16 amino acids. Germline CDR1 SEHNR, CDR2 FQNEAQ (reference sequence). The CDR3 spells CASSRGTDFSTDTQYF. As DNA, the CDR3 is TGTGCCAGCAGCCGAGGGACGGACTTTAGTACAGATACGCAGTATTTT.

This clonotype is labeled medium-sized. V and J are TRBV3-2 and TRBJ2-7. TRBV3-2 counts as a pseudogene. The CDR3 covers 15 residues. CDR3 DNA: TGTGCCAGCAGTCGAGCAACAGTGATCTCCTACGAGCAGTACTTC. The encoded protein is CASSRATVISYEQYF.

This chain joins TRBV7-8 and TRBJ1-5; no clear D. The V and J ends lost 3 bases and 5 bases respectively, with 11 bases between them. The germline CDR1 and CDR2 sequences are SGHVS and FQNEAQ. CDR3 size: 14 residues. CDR3 protein: CASSLIGLYQPQHF. The CDR3 DNA reads as TGTGCCAGCAGCTTGATAGGGCTTTATCAGCCCCAGCATTTT.

This clonotype is medium-sized (0.01 to 0.1%) within its sample. This chain connects TRBV28 to TRBJ2-5; 8 bases match TRBD2. There are 12 residues in the CDR3. V shed 8 bases, J shed 5 bases, and the junction held 4 bases outside the gene matches. Germline values: CDR1 MDHEN, CDR2 SYDVKM. The chain's CDR3 is CASRTSRETQYF. CDR3 coding DNA: TGTGCCAGCCGGACTAGCCGCGAGACCCAGTACTTC.

This clonotype has ten or more counts. This chain uses TRBV5-6 with TRBJ2-7; D is uncertain. This CDR3 has 13 amino acids. Germline CDR1 is SGHDT and CDR2 is YYEEEE. The ends were cut back, 0 bases at V and 0 bases at J, with 4 bases in the middle. CDR3 amino acids: CASSLVDSYEQYF. CDR3 nucleotide sequence: TGTGCCAGCAGCTTGGTAGACTCCTACGAGCAGTACTTC.

The J gene is TRBJ2-7, the V gene TRBV20-1; tentatively, D is TRBD1 (6 bases). This CDR3 region has 16 residues. CDR1 and CDR2 (germline): DFQATT, SNEGSKA (reference sequence). Between the trimmed V and J ends, which lost 3 bases and 2 bases, there was a span of 20 bases. Here the CDR3 reads CSASDPRAGTTYEQYF. CDR3 nucleotides: TGCAGTGCTAGCGACCCTCGCGCCGGGACAACCTACGAGCAGTACTTC.

As regards this clonotype: A much larger clone is a single base away; this may be a read error. The genes are TRBV6-2 or TRBV6-3 and TRBJ1-1; TRBD1 is a possible D gene (6 bases). Per the germline V gene, CDR1 is MNHEY and CDR2 is SVGEGT. There are 17 residues in the CDR3. Trimming stripped 5 bases from V and 1 base from J, with 20 bases between. This chain's CDR3 is CASSQSGGEDWNTEAFF. Here the CDR3 DNA reads TGTGCCAGCAGTCAATCTGGGGGCGAGGACTGGAACACTGAAGCTTTCTTT.

In its sample, this clonotype ranks as medium-sized (0.01 to 0.1%). V and J are TRBV12-5 and TRBJ2-5, with D possibly being TRBD2 (5 bases). Germline lookup yields CDR1 LGHNT and CDR2 FRNRAP. Trimming took 4 bases from V and 0 from J, leaving 18 bases between them. The CDR3 totals 17 residues. CDR3 DNA sequence: TGTGCTAGTGGTTCGCTCTTGGCGCGAGGGTACCAAGAGACCCAGTACTTC. This sequence encodes CASGSLLARGYQETQYF.

The V and J genes are TRBV5-1 and TRBJ2-6, with no clear D. The V and J ends lost 2 bases and 0 bases respectively, with 6 bases between them. CDR1 is SGHRS, CDR2 YFSETQ, per germline. There are 15 residues in the CDR3. Here the CDR3 DNA reads TGCGCCAGCAGCTTAGACGTCTCTGGGGCCAACGTCCTGACTTTC. This translates into CASSLDVSGANVLTF.

This clonotype is medium-sized in the sample. The J gene is TRBJ2-5, the V gene TRBV12-3 or TRBV12-4; 11 bases fit TRBD1. Unmatched junction bases numbered 5, after V lost 4 bases and J lost 10 bases. CDR3 length: 13 residues. CDR3 residues: CASSSGTGGSQYF. The CDR3 DNA is TGTGCCAGCAGTTCCGGGACAGGGGGAAGCCAGTACTTC.

This clonotype has at least ten counts. It may be a read error: a sequence one base away is much more abundant. V and J are TRBV20-1 and TRBJ2-6; D is perhaps TRBD1 (5 bases). With 4 bases removed from V and 9 bases from J, the gap between germline ends came to 16 bases. CDR3 length: 14 amino acids. Germline V gives CDR1 DFQATT, CDR2 SNEGSKA (reference sequence). CDR3 nucleotides: TGCAGTGCTACTCCCCCGACAGCAGGCAACGTCCTGACTTTC. Translated, it gives CSATPPTAGNVLTF.

This clonotype has only a few counts. J is TRBJ2-1 and V is TRBV4-1; the D gene is possibly TRBD1 (6 bases). From germline, CDR1 is MGHRA and CDR2 YSYEKL. The CDR3 runs to 16 residues. Trimming shortened V by 5 bases and J by 0 bases, and 14 bases separated the two germline ends. Here the CDR3 DNA reads TGCGCCAGCAGCGCAGGGGCCCTGGCCTCCTACAATGAGCAGTTCTTC. This gives the protein CASSAGALASYNEQFF.

In its sample, this clonotype was seen a few times. This rearrangement joins TRBV7-2 to TRBJ1-5; a possible D gene is TRBD1 (6 bases). CDR1 and CDR2 from the germline V gene are SGHTA and FQGNSA. This CDR3 spans 15 amino acids. V lost 2 bases, J lost 1 base, and 9 bases lay in between. CDR3 sequence reads: CASSLSRGSNQPQHF. CDR3 nucleotide sequence: TGTGCCAGCAGCTTATCCAGGGGAAGCAATCAGCCCCAGCATTTT.